This entry concerns a single T cell receptor (beta chain). Its target is not known. The data are from a study of T cell responses to AZD1222 COVID-19 vaccine. Study-wide points: Sampling captured repertoires only after the peak T cell response. Receipt of two AZD1222 doses was followed by a rise in Spike-specific TCR breadth and depth. White British donors predominated, females outnumbered males, and clonal diversity was possibly underestimated.

This CDR3 comprises 17 residues. V was clipped by 5 bases and J by 6 bases; unmatched bases: 7. Per germline, CDR1 SNHLY and CDR2 FYNNEI. The protocol was immunoSEQ multiplex PCR, while the TCRdb copy is restricted to in-frame clones and leaves out a portion. The table records some 150,000 clones, 88% of them present only once. The genes are TRBV2 and TRBJ2-2, with 15 bases that match TRBD2. The sample here was peripheral blood, taken 28 days after the second dose of the MenACWY control vaccine. This TCR derives from an adult who received the MenACWY meningococcal vaccine as a control. This chain's CDR3 is CASSSQGLAGGSGELFF. CDR3 in DNA: TGTGCCAGCAGTTCCCAAGGACTAGCGGGAGGGTCCGGGGAGCTGTTTTTT.